These 22 T cell receptor beta chains were sequenced from one sample in a study of cytomegalovirus exposure and HLA in healthy donors. The method was immunoSEQ multiplex PCR; TCRdb's version includes in-frame clones alone and lacks a portion of them. Of about 57,000 clones listed, approximately 95% are singletons. The source material was PBMCs. The receptors come from a woman younger than 35 in good health and CMV-seronegative.

This chain links TRBV5-1 with TRBJ2-1, with D uncertain. CDR3 length equals 12 residues. CDR1 is SGHRS and CDR2 is YFSETQ in the germline V gene. Trimming took off 1 base at V and 6 bases at J, with 5 bases between the two ends. DNA for the CDR3: TGCGCCAGCAGCTTGCAGTCCAATGAGCAGTTCTTC. Amino acids: CASSLQSNEQFF.

This clone was seen a single time. V gene TRBV5-4 combines with J gene TRBJ2-1; perhaps TRBD2 as D (5 bases). In germline, CDR1 is SGHNT, CDR2 YYREEE (reference sequence). V lost 4 bases and J 6 bases, leaving 17 bases between the germline ends. This CDR3 spans 15 amino acids. The CDR3 loop is CASSMKREMINEQFF. CDR3 DNA: TGTGCCAGCAGCATGAAAAGGGAGATGATCAATGAGCAGTTCTTC. Supplemented by reference TRBV5-4 and TRBJ2-1, the full variable domain reads ETGVTQSPTHLIKTRGQQVTLRCSSQSGHNTVSWYQQALGQGPQFIFQYYREEENGRGNFPPRFSGLQFPNYSSELNVNALELDDSALYLCASSMKREMINEQFFGPGTRLTVL.

The chain uses TRBV10-3 and TRBJ2-3, with 7 bases matching TRBD1. Germline V gene lookup returns CDR1 ENHRY and CDR2 SYGVKD. The CDR3 totals 14 residues. V lost 8 bases to trimming and J lost 2 bases; unmatched junction nucleotides: 7. CDR3 sequence: CAIGRGTVTDTQYF. The CDR3 nucleotides are TGTGCCATCGGAAGAGGGACAGTCACAGATACGCAGTATTTT.

The chain recombines TRBV6-6 with TRBJ1-5, with D hard to call. This CDR3 is 14 amino acids long. Trimming shortened V by 0 bases and J by 6 bases, and 9 bases separated the two germline ends. Per the germline V gene, CDR1 is MNHNY and CDR2 is SVGAGI (reference sequence). The chain's CDR3 is CASSYSREAQPQHF. As DNA, the CDR3 is TGTGCCAGCAGTTACTCGAGGGAAGCTCAGCCCCAGCATTTT.

The chain employs TRBV6-5 and TRBJ2-2; D may be TRBD1 (5 bases). From germline, CDR1 is MNHEY and CDR2 SVGAGI. The CDR3 has 12 residues. Trimming took off 6 bases at V and 3 bases at J, with 5 bases between the two ends. In DNA, the CDR3 is TGTGCCAGCAGAGGGGACACCGGGGAGCTGTTTTTT. Residues: CASRGDTGELFF.

The V call is TRBV7-2, the J call TRBJ2-5; possibly TRBD1 for D (6 bases). The CDR3 is 16 residues long. Trimming left V 2 bases short and J 5 bases short, with 18 bases between. CDR1 is SGHTA, CDR2 FQGNSA, per germline. The chain's CDR3 is CASSLRGVGAQETQYF. CDR3 nucleotides: TGTGCCAGCAGCTTACGGGGTGTGGGGGCTCAGGAGACCCAGTACTTC.

The rearrangement joins TRBV25-1 to TRBJ2-1; D call uncertain. V was clipped by 3 bases and J by 9 bases, with 9 bases between them. Germline V gene sequence: CDR1 MGHDK, CDR2 SYGVNS. This CDR3 contains 12 residues. The CDR3 loop is CASSDVSGEQFF. For the CDR3, the DNA is TGTGCCAGCAGTGATGTTTCGGGTGAGCAGTTCTTC.

The chain has TRBV28 and TRBJ1-2; D is undetermined. CDR1 is MDHEN and CDR2 is SYDVKM in the germline V gene. V lost 3 bases and J lost 6, with 5 bases in between. The CDR3 has 11 residues. The CDR3 nucleotides are TGTGCCAGCAGTTTCTCCGATGGCTACACCTTC. This encodes CASSFSDGYTF.

This rearrangement joins TRBV4-1 to TRBJ2-3; perhaps TRBD2 as D (7 bases). The CDR3 has 15 amino acids. Germline V CDR1 and CDR2: MGHRA, YSYEKL. V gave up 4 bases and J gave up 2 bases, with 13 bases separating them. CDR3 bases: TGCGCCAGCAGCCGGGGGGGCGGTAACACAGATACGCAGTATTTT. It codes for CASSRGGGNTDTQYF.

The rearrangement links TRBV6-5 to TRBJ2-1; 9 positions match TRBD2. V trimming: 0 bases; J trimming: 12 bases; junction bases outside the gene matches: 3. Germline V lookup: CDR1 MNHEY, CDR2 SVGAGI. CDR3 length equals 13 residues. CDR3 amino acids: CASSYSKAGGQFF. The CDR3 DNA is TGTGCCAGCAGTTACTCTAAAGCGGGAGGGCAGTTCTTC.

The chain is built from TRBV7-2 and TRBJ2-1; D may be TRBD2 (7 bases). Trimming removed 1 base from V and 4 bases from J, with 14 bases in between. The germline V gene encodes CDR1 SGHTA and CDR2 FQGNSA. The length of the CDR3 is 16 residues. The CDR3 sequence: CASSLVGGPLYNEQFF. Here the CDR3 DNA reads TGTGCCAGCAGCTTAGTCGGGGGGCCGCTTTACAATGAGCAGTTCTTC. Together with reference TRBV7-2 and TRBJ2-1, the CDR3 gives the full variable domain: GAGVSQSPSNKVTEKGKDVELRCDPISGHTALYWYRQSLGQGLEFLIYFQGNSAPDKSGLPSDRFSAERTGGSVSTLTIQRTQQEDSAVYLCASSLVGGPLYNEQFFGPGTRLTVL.

This clone was observed a single time. The CDR3 DNA reads TGTGCCATCAGTCCAAGGGGACAGGGGTCCAAAAACATTCAGTACTTC. Encoded protein: CAISPRGQGSKNIQYF. The V call is TRBV10-3, the J call TRBJ2-4; TRBD1 matches at 10 bases. Germline V CDR1 and CDR2: ENHRY, SYGVKD. The J segment lost 2 bases and the V segment lost 5 bases, leaving 6 bases of the junction unmatched. This CDR3 has 16 amino acids.

The chain employs TRBV5-1 and TRBJ2-1, with TRBD1 identical over 9 bases. This CDR3 contains 17 residues. Germline V gene lookup returns CDR1 SGHRS and CDR2 YFSETQ. The V gene end was trimmed by 3 bases and the J gene end by 4 bases; junction bases not matched to a gene: 11. The CDR3 region is CASSSLSTGGSYNEQFF. The CDR3 nucleotides are TGCGCCAGCAGCTCTCTTAGTACAGGGGGCTCGTACAATGAGCAGTTCTTC.

This sequence joins TRBV29-1 and TRBJ1-2; D may be TRBD1 (5 bases). The CDR3 is 12 amino acids. Trimming pared 2 bases from V and 4 bases from J, leaving 8 bases between. The germline CDR1 and CDR2 sequences are SQVTM and ANQGSEA. For the CDR3, the DNA is TGCAGCGTTGAATCCCAGGGCTATGGCTACACCTTC. Its protein is CSVESQGYGYTF.

For the CDR3, the DNA is TGTGCCAGCAGTGAGCAGTTTGGTGAGCAGTTCTTC. Protein: CASSEQFGEQFF. The chain joins TRBV2 to TRBJ2-1; D is ambiguous. V lost 3 bases, J lost 9 bases, and 9 bases lay in between. CDR3 size: 12 residues. Germline-derived CDR1 and CDR2 are SNHLY and FYNNEI.

The V call is TRBV5-1, the J call TRBJ2-1, with 12 bases identical to TRBD2. In germline, CDR1 is SGHRS, CDR2 YFSETQ. The CDR3 has 17 amino acids. J gave up 5 bases and V 4 bases, and 10 bases lay outside the gene matches. The CDR3 coding sequence is TGCGCCAGCAGCCACCCTCCGGGACTAGCGGGTCACAATGAGCAGTTCTTC. Translation gives CASSHPPGLAGHNEQFF.

The chain joins TRBV5-1 to TRBJ1-4; D is uncertain. The V gene lost 1 base and the J gene lost 8 bases, with 15 bases spanning the gap. The length of the CDR3 is 15 residues. Germline V lookup: CDR1 SGHRS, CDR2 YFSETQ. CDR3 in amino acids: CASSLTRVAGEKLFF. As DNA, the CDR3 is TGCGCCAGCAGCTTGACTAGGGTCGCGGGCGAAAAACTGTTTTTT.

The V and J genes are TRBV6-6 and TRBJ2-6, with 7 bases identical to TRBD1. Germline V gene sequence: CDR1 MNHNY, CDR2 SVGAGI (reference sequence). The CDR3 is 16 amino acids. V dropped 5 bases and J dropped 0; count of bases not matched to a gene: 4. The CDR3 DNA reads TGTGCCAGCAGTCGGGACAGAAGCTCTGGGGCCAACGTCCTGACTTTC. Translated: CASSRDRSSGANVLTF.

The V and J genes are TRBV27 and TRBJ2-2; 7 bases line up with TRBD2. The germline CDR1 and CDR2 sequences are MNHEY and SMNVEV (reference sequence). CDR3 size: 17 residues. Trimming took 5 bases from V and 4 from J; bases not matched to a gene: 13. CDR3 coding DNA: TGTGCCAGCAGTCCCTCCTTGGCGGGGGTTTCCACCGGGGAGCTGTTTTTT. This translates into CASSPSLAGVSTGELFF.

The chain carries TRBV19 and TRBJ2-3; 8 positions agree with TRBD1. V shed 4 bases, J shed 3 bases, and the junction held 3 bases outside the gene matches. CDR1 and CDR2 from the germline V gene are LNHDA and SQIVND (reference sequence). There are 14 residues in the CDR3. CDR3 sequence: CASSNRDRTDTQYF. For the CDR3, the DNA is TGTGCCAGTAGTAACCGGGACAGGACAGATACGCAGTATTTT. The full variable domain, with the rest looked up from reference TRBV19 and TRBJ2-3, is DGGITQSPKYLFRKEGQNVTLSCEQNLNHDAMYWYRQDPGQGLRLIYYSQIVNDFQKGDIAEGYSVSREKKESFPLTVTSAQKNPTAFYLCASSNRDRTDTQYFGPGTRLTVL.

This sequence joins TRBV9 and TRBJ1-1; D is uncertain. Between the trimmed V and J ends, which lost 0 bases and 0 bases, there was a span of 12 bases. This CDR3 has 16 amino acids. Per germline, CDR1 SGDLS and CDR2 YYNGEE. This CDR3 is CASSVGIKLMNTEAFF. The CDR3 coding sequence is TGTGCCAGCAGCGTAGGAATTAAGCTAATGAACACTGAAGCTTTCTTT.

The rearrangement links TRBV12-5 to TRBJ2-2, with TRBD1 identical over 8 bases. The CDR3 extends over 19 amino acids. Germline V gene sequence: CDR1 LGHNT, CDR2 FRNRAP. V lost 0 bases to trimming and J lost 6 bases; unmatched junction nucleotides: 15. CDR3 in amino acids: CASGLVRDPGQGGSGELFF. CDR3 in DNA: TGTGCTAGTGGTTTGGTACGGGACCCCGGACAGGGTGGATCCGGGGAGCTGTTTTTT. The full variable domain, rest sourced from reference TRBV12-5 and TRBJ2-2, is DARVTQTPRHKVTEMGQEVTMRCQPILGHNTVFWYRQTMMQGLELLAYFRNRAPLDDSGMPKDRFSAEMPDATLATLKIQPSEPRDSAVYFCASGLVRDPGQGGSGELFFGEGSRLTVL.